This passage covers 24 T cell receptor beta chains from one sample sequenced in a study of T cells expressing NK-cell markers. From its re-call of the 5' RACE reads, TCRdb lists each CDR3 protein once, without DNA. Its listing shows approximately 420,000 distinct CDR3 sequences. The sequenced sample was blood T cells: a sorted CD56 or NKG2C T cell subset, CD4+ or CD8+ T cells, or bulk PBMC T cells (not recorded which). The receptors derive from a woman between 50 and 59 years old in good health.

The chain employs TRBV4-1 and TRBJ2-2; as DNA is missing, the TRBD1 call by TCRdb cannot be tested. The germline V gene encodes CDR1 MGHRA and CDR2 YSYEKL. This CDR3 is 16 amino acids long. The CDR3 loop reads CASSQPRTASTGELFF.

This sequence joins TRBV25-1 and TRBJ1-6. Looked up from germline, CDR1 is MGHDK and CDR2 is SYGVNS. The CDR3 length is 12 residues. Here the CDR3 reads CASSVRGSPLHF. The variable domain in full, with the rest retrieved from reference TRBV25-1 and TRBJ1-6, is EADIYQTPRYLVIGTGKKITLECSQTMGHDKMYWYQQDPGMELHLIHYSYGVNSTEKGDLSSESTVSRIRTEHFPLTLESARPSHTSQYLCASSVRGSPLHFGNGTRLTVT.

This chain connects TRBV21-1 to TRBJ2-7; TCRdb selects TRBD2, and the lack of DNA leaves this call unchecked. TRBV21-1 is assigned pseudogene status. The CDR3 runs 17 residues. CDR3 sequence: CASSKAGHLTHSYEQYF.

The chain joins TRBV12-3 or TRBV12-4 to TRBJ1-6; without DNA, the TCRdb call of TRBD1 cannot be checked. The CDR3 is 13 amino acids. CDR3: CASSDRVTSPLHF.

V is TRBV12-3 or TRBV12-4 and J is TRBJ2-3; the TCRdb call, TRBD1, lacks DNA for checking. The CDR3 loop spans 16 amino acids. The CDR3: CASSLFGTGRADTQYF.

The rearrangement joins TRBV4-1 to TRBJ2-5; the TRBD1 assignment by TCRdb is unverifiable without DNA. The CDR3 covers 16 residues. CDR1 and CDR2 (germline): MGHRA, YSYEKL. The CDR3 protein is CASSLGWGVGQETQYF.

This sequence joins TRBV6-2 or TRBV6-3 and TRBJ2-4; TCRdb designates TRBD1, a call that cannot be tested without DNA. The V gene's germline CDR1 is MNHEY and CDR2 SVGEGT. The CDR3 length is 16 residues. The CDR3 reads CASTSDRVLLENIQYF.

This chain links TRBV7-2 with TRBJ2-7. This CDR3 region has 13 residues. In germline, CDR1 is SGHTA, CDR2 FQGNSA. The CDR3 sequence is CASSLKGEREQYF.

This sequence joins TRBV12-5 and TRBJ2-7; lacking DNA, the TRBD1 call made by TCRdb goes unchecked. This CDR3 is built from 14 residues. Germline loops: CDR1 LGHNT, CDR2 FRNRAP. The CDR3 protein is CASGLWGALREQYF.

The V call is TRBV9, the J call TRBJ2-2; with no DNA, the TCRdb D assignment of TRBD1 cannot be verified. The CDR3 runs 14 residues. Germline V gene sequence: CDR1 SGDLS, CDR2 YYNGEE. The CDR3 reads CASGLAGAFGELFF.

This chain uses TRBV30 with TRBJ1-5; the TCRdb call, TRBD1, lacks DNA for checking. Germline values: CDR1 GTSNPN, CDR2 SVGIG (reference sequence). The CDR3 loop spans 17 amino acids. The CDR3 sequence is CAWSVGLGTGGYQPQHF.

This rearrangement joins TRBV5-1 to TRBJ2-7; TCRdb proposes TRBD1, but this gene call is untestable without DNA. Germline lookup yields CDR1 SGHRS and CDR2 YFSETQ. The CDR3 covers 15 residues. The CDR3 loop is CASSLFGQGKDEQYF.

V is TRBV24-1 and J is TRBJ1-2; TCRdb gives TRBD1 as the D gene, but with no DNA this cannot be confirmed. The CDR3 is made up of 12 amino acids. Germline assignment: CDR1 KGHDR and CDR2 SFDVKD. The CDR3 reads CATSEPPNGYTF.

This sequence joins TRBV5-8 and TRBJ2-5. The V gene's germline CDR1 is SGHTS and CDR2 YDEGEE. CDR3 size: 14 residues. The CDR3 sequence is CASSVMVQGGTQYF.

The V call is TRBV20-1, the J call TRBJ2-5; TCRdb outputs TRBD1, but without DNA this stays unchecked. In germline, CDR1 is DFQATT, CDR2 SNEGSKA (reference sequence). The CDR3 consists of 14 residues. CDR3 region: CSAIDREKQETQYF.

Here the CDR3 reads CASSLDSFNEKLFF. The V and J genes are TRBV7-2 and TRBJ1-4; checking the TCRdb D call of TRBD1 is not possible without DNA. CDR3 length: 14 amino acids. Germline V gene lookup returns CDR1 SGHTA and CDR2 FQGNSA.

J is TRBJ2-3 and V is TRBV2; the TRBD2 assignment by TCRdb is unverifiable without DNA. The CDR3 loop spans 18 amino acids. Germline V lookup: CDR1 SNHLY, CDR2 FYNNEI. The CDR3 protein is CASSPPKLSGRGTDTQYF.

This chain connects TRBV18 to TRBJ2-6; TCRdb picks TRBD1, but there is no DNA to check that call. Germline V gene data show CDR1 as KGHSH and CDR2 as LQKENI. The CDR3 runs to 18 residues. The CDR3 reads CASSPADRSYSGANVLTF.

V is TRBV5-1 and J is TRBJ2-2; TCRdb outputs TRBD2, but without DNA this stays unchecked. From germline, CDR1 is SGHRS and CDR2 YFSETQ. CDR3 size: 14 residues. The CDR3: CASNQGLGTGELFF.

The genes are TRBV7-2 and TRBJ2-5; TCRdb picks TRBD2, but there is no DNA to check that call. CDR3 length: 15 residues. Per germline, CDR1 SGHTA and CDR2 FQGNSA. The CDR3 reads CASSWGWRGEETQYF.

The rearrangement uses TRBV18 and TRBJ2-3; the D call of TRBD2 rests on TCRdb alone, since no DNA is present to check it. Germline V lookup: CDR1 KGHSH, CDR2 LQKENI. This CDR3 has 18 residues. CDR3: CASSPRSRDYPYTDTQYF.

The chain has TRBV29-1 and TRBJ2-7. The germline gives CDR1 SQVTM, CDR2 ANQGSEA. This CDR3 spans 12 amino acids. This CDR3 is CSASEGRYEQYF.

This chain links TRBV7-3 with TRBJ2-2; with no DNA, the TCRdb D assignment of TRBD2 cannot be verified. The CDR3 is 15 residues long. CDR1 and CDR2 (germline): SGHTA, FQGTGA. This chain's CDR3 is CASSSTSGRAGELFF.

The J gene is TRBJ2-7, the V gene TRBV5-6; checking the TCRdb D call of TRBD1 is not possible without DNA. The germline V gene encodes CDR1 SGHDT and CDR2 YYEEEE. CDR3 size: 15 residues. CDR3 protein: CASSIGQGVAYEQYF.